This T cell receptor (beta chain) was sequenced in a study of CD8 T cells in Susac syndrome. V lost 0 bases and J 7 bases, leaving 16 bases between the germline ends. The CDR3 extends over 15 amino acids. Germline CDR1 reads MNHNY; CDR2 reads SVGAGI (reference sequence). When the RNA was reverse transcribed, random hexamers were used with an input of about 0.45 to 1 ug. One entry per CDR3 protein, called by TCRdb with MiXCR from the immunoSEQ multiplex PCR reads. The sample holds around 270,000 distinct CDR3 sequences; approximately 85% are singletons and the top ten take roughly 0.21%. The sequenced sample was CD8+ T cells from PBMCs. The chain employs TRBV6-6 and TRBJ2-7; D call uncertain. The origin of this receptor is a human donor with multiple sclerosis. Written as DNA, the CDR3 is TGTGCCAGCAGTTACTCCGGTGACTCTCCCTTGGAGCAGTACTTC. Translated, it gives CASSYSGDSPLEQYF.